Sequencing of this T cell receptor (beta chain) was carried out in a study of blood T cells in healthy people across ages. Background on the study: Researchers report that template switching captured about one barcoded beta molecule per two T cells.

Points from the study as a whole: Estimates based on one million T cells were treated as lower bounds.

A note on this clonotype: Its target is not known.

Next came a second PCR, run for about 7 to 12 cycles, which used a sample-barcoded 5' primer along with a J-beta primer mix. All samples gave at least 2.5 million CDR3-containing paired-end reads. One entry per CDR3 protein results from TCRdb running MiXCR on the 5' RACE reads. The profile shows around 620,000 distinct CDR3 sequences, 25% to 30% of them singletons. The CDR3 totals 18 residues. V was pared by 1 base and J by 4 bases, with 7 bases of the junction left unmatched. Total RNA amounts of at least 6 micrograms were extracted per sample. V usage is TRBV12-3 or TRBV12-4 and J usage is TRBJ2-5, with 15 bases lining up with TRBD2. The clonotype comes from a woman in her 70s in good health. Sequenced material: blood. The CDR3 nucleotides are TGTGCCAGCAGTTTAGGGAGGACTAGCGGGGGGGACGGAGAGACCCAGTACTTC. Translation: CASSLGRTSGGDGETQYF.